The 8 T cell receptor beta chains in this list originate from one sample, sequenced in a study of cytomegalovirus exposure and HLA in healthy donors. This PCR relied on a set of 60 Vbeta primers and 13 Jbeta primers. Assay: immunoSEQ multiplex PCR; the TCRdb copy retains only in-frame clones and omits some. This repertoire includes around 130,000 clones. Sequenced input: PBMCs. The receptors shown here come from a woman aged 55-69 years in good health and CMV-seronegative.

The chain employs TRBV18 and TRBJ2-5; 7 nucleotides agree with TRBD1. The CDR3 has 15 residues. Germline trimming cut 3 bases from V and 7 bases from J; bases unmatched to any gene: 11. CDR1 KGHSH and CDR2 LQKENI come from the germline V gene. The CDR3 reads CASSPPDRVWATQYF. The CDR3 DNA is TGTGCCAGCTCACCCCCAGACAGGGTGTGGGCGACCCAGTACTTC.

The chain uses TRBV2 and TRBJ2-5; 10 nucleotides match TRBD2. The length of the CDR3 is 15 residues. After removal of 11 bases from V and 5 bases from J, the junction contained 14 bases not matched to a gene. Per the germline V gene, CDR1 is SNHLY and CDR2 is FYNNEI. The CDR3 DNA sequence: TGTGCCGGTCCAGGGGCTAGCGGGGGTGGTGAGACCCAGTACTTC. It is translated as CAGPGASGGGETQYF.

CDR3 DNA: TGCGCCAGCAGCCGTACAGGGGGGGAATTCTATGGCTACACCTTC. Its translation: CASSRTGGEFYGYTF. The V gene is TRBV5-1, the J gene TRBJ1-2; 8 bases map to TRBD1. The CDR3 covers 15 residues. CDR1 and CDR2 (germline): SGHRS, YFSETQ. V lost 4 bases, J lost 4 bases, and 9 bases stayed unmatched.

The rearrangement joins TRBV10-2 to TRBJ2-3; TRBD1 matches 8 bases. With V trimmed by 2 bases and J by 2 bases, 3 bases remained unmatched. CDR3 length equals 15 residues. Per the germline V gene, CDR1 is WSHSY and CDR2 is SAAADI. The CDR3 reads CASSEGQGHTDTQYF. CDR3 in DNA: TGCGCCAGCAGTGAGGGACAGGGACACACAGATACGCAGTATTTT.

This chain uses TRBV6-1 with TRBJ2-7; 8 bases are shared with TRBD1. The length of the CDR3 is 17 residues. J lost 0 bases, V lost 2 bases, and 9 bases had no gene match. Germline loops: CDR1 MNHNS, CDR2 SASEGT. In nucleotides, the CDR3 is TGTGCCAGCAGTGAAAGCCGGACAGGGACCCTCTCCTACGAGCAGTACTTC. This codes for CASSESRTGTLSYEQYF.

V usage is TRBV6-6 and J usage is TRBJ1-5, with a weak D call TRBD1 (6 bases). Germline CDR1 and CDR2: MNHNY and SVGAGI (reference sequence). V lost 5 bases and J lost 4, with 12 bases in between. This CDR3 contains 14 residues. DNA for the CDR3: TGTGCCAGCAGTGGGGGCTTTGGGAATCAGCCCCAGCATTTT. Translation: CASSGGFGNQPQHF.

The J gene is TRBJ1-3, the V gene TRBV28; 9 bases align to TRBD1. The junction had 9 bases not matched to a gene; V was cut back by 5 bases and J by 4 bases. Per germline, CDR1 MDHEN and CDR2 SYDVKM. CDR3 size: 16 residues. DNA of the CDR3: TGTGCCAGCAGTCCGGGGGACAGGGTATGGGGAAACACCATATATTTT. Its protein product is CASSPGDRVWGNTIYF.

The V gene is TRBV5-4, the J gene TRBJ2-1; D ambiguous. CDR3 length: 15 residues. Trimming took 6 bases from V and 2 from J, leaving 15 bases between them. Germline-derived CDR1 and CDR2 are SGHNT and YYREEE (reference sequence). CDR3 sequence (DNA): TGTGCCAGCACCCTGGCAGGCAGACCCTACAATGAGCAGTTCTTC. Translation: CASTLAGRPYNEQFF.